This T cell receptor (beta chain) was recovered during a study of blood T cell repertoires in COVID-19. Germline loops: CDR1 SGDLS, CDR2 YYNGEE. This CDR3 is built from 16 residues. Trimming took 3 bases from V and 1 from J, leaving 13 bases between them. Here immunoSEQ multiplex PCR was the method, and the copy in TCRdb shows in-frame clones only, minus some. Of around 300,000 clones detected, more than 85% appear once; the ten largest clones hold approximately 2%. The TCR originated in a woman between 25 and 40 years old with COVID-19, enrolled during active disease. The chain links TRBV9 to TRBJ1-4; tentative D call: TRBD1 (5 bases). Sequencing was carried out using peripheral blood. The CDR3 spells CASSEAGGRTNEKLFF. Written as DNA, the CDR3 is TGTGCCAGCAGCGAAGCGGGGGGTAGAACTAATGAAAAACTGTTTTTT.